The 20 T cell receptor beta chains given below trace back to one sample, sequenced in a study of cytomegalovirus exposure and HLA in healthy donors. The PCR employed 60 Vbeta primers together with 13 Jbeta primers. Sequenced by immunoSEQ multiplex PCR; TCRdb stores in-frame clones only, minus some. Of some 140,000 clones in the sample, approximately 90% were seen once. The sample comprised PBMCs. These receptors all stem from a woman aged 30 to 39 in good health and CMV-seronegative.

This clone was recorded only once. V and J are TRBV19 and TRBJ1-6, with no clear D. The germline CDR1 and CDR2 sequences are LNHDA and SQIVND (reference sequence). V was trimmed by 5 bases and J by 6 bases, leaving 5 bases between them. The CDR3 runs to 12 residues. In DNA form, the CDR3 reads TGTGCCAGTAGTTCTTTTAATTCACCCCTCCACTTT. Encoded protein: CASSSFNSPLHF.

The chain has TRBV9 and TRBJ2-1; D is perhaps TRBD1 (6 bases). Germline-derived CDR1 and CDR2 are SGDLS and YYNGEE. The V end lost 4 bases, the J end lost 10 bases, and 15 bases lay between the germline ends. The CDR3 is 13 amino acids. CDR3 protein: CASSTHQGNEQFF. For the CDR3, the DNA is TGTGCCAGCAGCACCCATCAGGGGAACGAGCAGTTCTTC. The variable domain in full, with the rest retrieved from reference TRBV9 and TRBJ2-1, is DSGVTQTPKHLITATGQRVTLRCSPRSGDLSVYWYQQSLDQGLQFLIQYYNGEERAKGNILERFSAQQFPDLHSELNLSSLELGDSALYFCASSTHQGNEQFFGPGTRLTVL.

The gene calls are TRBV19 and TRBJ2-2; D may be TRBD2 (5 bases). Trimming pared 9 bases from V and 5 bases from J, leaving 10 bases between. Germline CDR1 LNHDA, CDR2 SQIVND (reference sequence). This CDR3 has 12 amino acids. The CDR3 loop reads CASPSGTGELFF. CDR3 in DNA: TGTGCCAGCCCGTCGGGAACCGGGGAGCTGTTTTTT.

This chain joins TRBV4-3 and TRBJ2-3; 7 bases match TRBD1. After removal of 2 bases from V and 6 bases from J, the junction contained 14 bases not matched to a gene. The CDR3 loop spans 17 amino acids. Germline V CDR1 and CDR2: LGHNA, YSLEER. CDR3 nucleotide sequence: TGCGCCAGCAGCCAAACAATGGGCCAGGGGGTAATGGATACGCAGTATTTT. Its translation is CASSQTMGQGVMDTQYF.

The V call is TRBV27, the J call TRBJ2-5; no clear D gene. The J call may be in error: the DNA end matches TRBJ2-7 better. The germline gives CDR1 MNHEY, CDR2 SMNVEV (reference sequence). This CDR3 is 14 amino acids long. CDR3 region: CASSLSPLDFEQYF. The CDR3 DNA sequence: TGTGCCAGCAGTTTATCCCCCCTAGATTTCGAGCAGTACTTC.

This chain joins TRBV4-1 and TRBJ2-5; 11 bases fit TRBD2. Germline CDR1 reads MGHRA; CDR2 reads YSYEKL. The CDR3 runs to 16 residues. J was trimmed by 1 base and V by 4 bases; bases with no gene match: 5. CDR3 loop: CASSRGLAGFQETQYF. CDR3 DNA sequence: TGCGCCAGCAGCCGTGGACTAGCGGGCTTCCAAGAGACCCAGTACTTC.

This chain connects TRBV2 to TRBJ2-5, with 11 bases aligning to TRBD2. The J segment lost 4 bases and the V segment lost 1 base, leaving 5 bases of the junction unmatched. Germline CDR1 and CDR2: SNHLY and FYNNEI. This CDR3 spans 16 amino acids. The CDR3 region has the DNA TGTGCCAGCAGTGAAGGGGGTAGCGGGAGGGGAGAGACCCAGTACTTC. Translation gives CASSEGGSGRGETQYF.

The rearrangement joins TRBV9 to TRBJ2-5; 11 positions agree with TRBD2. CDR3 length: 15 amino acids. Trimming removed 3 bases from V and 4 bases from J; junction bases left unmatched: 5. Germline CDR1 is SGDLS and CDR2 is YYNGEE. CDR3 coding DNA: TGTGCCAGCAGCGCCCACGGACTAGCGGGAGAGACCCAGTACTTC. Translation gives CASSAHGLAGETQYF.

The V call is TRBV7-3, the J call TRBJ2-1; TRBD2 might be the D (6 bases). This CDR3 comprises 15 residues. Germline V gene lookup returns CDR1 SGHTA and CDR2 FQGTGA. V lost 3 bases to trimming and J lost 2 bases, with 11 bases between them. The CDR3, as DNA: TGTGCCAGCAGCTTCGGGACTGGACCCTACAATGAGCAGTTCTTC. Its translation is CASSFGTGPYNEQFF.

V usage is TRBV2 and J usage is TRBJ2-1; weak D call: TRBD1 (5 bases). This CDR3 has 13 residues. In germline, CDR1 is SNHLY, CDR2 FYNNEI. Trimming left V 8 bases short and J 0 bases short, with 8 bases between. The CDR3 sequence is CASRGASYNEQFF. The DNA for the CDR3 is TGTGCCAGCCGTGGGGCCTCCTACAATGAGCAGTTCTTC.

This clone was counted only a few times. At one boundary the junction diverges from the germline segment, which might be a read error. The rearrangement uses TRBV10-3 and TRBJ2-5, with 11 bases lining up with TRBD2. Germline V lookup: CDR1 ENHRY, CDR2 SYGVKD. There are 15 residues in the CDR3. The CDR3 DNA reads TGTGCCAGCAGTGGACTAGCGGGCAGGGCTGAGACCCAGTACTTC. It specifies CASSGLAGRAETQYF.

A few counts support this clone. The gene calls are TRBV2 and TRBJ2-1, with 12 bases identical to TRBD2. The J segment lost 10 bases and the V segment lost 7 bases, leaving 8 bases of the junction unmatched. The CDR3 is 14 amino acids. From germline, CDR1 is SNHLY and CDR2 FYNNEI. The CDR3 here is CASKDGLAGGEQFF. The CDR3 DNA is TGTGCCAGCAAGGACGGGCTAGCGGGGGGGGAGCAGTTCTTC.

The chain is built from TRBV6-1 and TRBJ2-6; 12 bases map to TRBD1. The CDR3 is 15 residues long. Germline trimming cut 11 bases from V and 1 base from J; bases unmatched to any gene: 3. Germline CDR1 and CDR2: MNHNS and SASEGT. Here the CDR3 DNA reads TGTGCCGGGGGACAGGGGGCATCTGGGGCCAACGTCCTGACTTTC. Protein sequence: CAGGQGASGANVLTF.

The chain employs TRBV10-3 and TRBJ1-1; 9 nucleotides align to TRBD1. The germline CDR1 and CDR2 sequences are ENHRY and SYGVKD. The CDR3 totals 15 residues. Trimming removed 5 bases from V and 2 bases from J; junction bases left unmatched: 6. CDR3 nucleotides: TGTGCCATCAGTCAAGCGACAGGGGGTAACACTGAAGCTTTCTTT. This sequence encodes CAISQATGGNTEAFF.

Points on this clone: The CDR3 does not close with the conserved phenylalanine or tryptophan, likely indicating a read error. V gene TRBV6-5 combines with J gene TRBJ2-7; TRBD1 agrees at 8 bases. The CDR3 has 14 amino acids. Germline values: CDR1 MNHEY, CDR2 SVGAGI. Unmatched junction bases numbered 8, after V lost 7 bases and J lost 3 bases. Here the CDR3 reads CASTDRDEDYEQYL. The CDR3 nucleotides read TGTGCCAGCACGGACAGGGACGAGGACTACGAGCAGTACCTC.

This chain joins TRBV9 and TRBJ2-3; TRBD1 might be the D (6 bases). V lost 0 bases and J lost 3, with 11 bases in between. The CDR3 is 15 amino acids. Germline V gene lookup returns CDR1 SGDLS and CDR2 YYNGEE. In DNA, the CDR3 is TGTGCCAGCAGCGTAGCTCGGACAGCGACAGATACGCAGTATTTT. Its translation: CASSVARTATDTQYF. Together with reference TRBV9 and TRBJ2-3, the CDR3 gives the full variable domain: DSGVTQTPKHLITATGQRVTLRCSPRSGDLSVYWYQQSLDQGLQFLIQYYNGEERAKGNILERFSAQQFPDLHSELNLSSLELGDSALYFCASSVARTATDTQYFGPGTRLTVL.

The rearrangement joins TRBV2 to TRBJ2-1; the match to TRBD1 covers 8 bases. Germline CDR1 SNHLY, CDR2 FYNNEI. The junction had 14 bases not matched to a gene; V was cut back by 2 bases and J by 2 bases. There are 19 residues in the CDR3. The DNA of the CDR3 is TGTGCCAGCAGTGAATCTTACCGCTGGACAGGGTCGACCTACAATGAGCAGTTCTTC. This gives the protein CASSESYRWTGSTYNEQFF. Full variable domain (outside the CDR3, taken from reference TRBV2 and TRBJ2-1): EPEVTQTPSHQVTQMGQEVILRCVPISNHLYFYWYRQILGQKVEFLVSFYNNEISEKSEIFDDQFSVERPDGSNFTLKIRSTKLEDSAMYFCASSESYRWTGSTYNEQFFGPGTRLTVL.

This clone has just a few counts. The rearrangement links TRBV6-1 to TRBJ2-7; D possibly corresponds to TRBD2 (6 bases). CDR1 MNHNS and CDR2 SASEGT come from the germline V gene. The CDR3 is 14 residues long. V was cut by 5 bases and J by 1 base, with 12 bases left in between. The CDR3 DNA reads as TGTGCCAGCAGTCCCTGGACTATGTCCTACGAGCAGTACTTC. Encoded protein: CASSPWTMSYEQYF.

V is TRBV6-5 and J is TRBJ2-7, with TRBD1 matching over 9 bases. CDR1 is MNHEY, CDR2 SVGAGI, per germline. V shed 2 bases, J shed 3 bases, and the junction held 5 bases outside the gene matches. The CDR3 totals 15 residues. CDR3 coding DNA: TGTGCCAGCAGTTACGCTGGGACAGGGAACTACGAGCAGTACTTC. Translated: CASSYAGTGNYEQYF.

The chain carries TRBV15 and TRBJ2-7; D is ambiguous. Looked up from germline, CDR1 is LNHNV and CDR2 is YYDKDF (reference sequence). V dropped 0 bases and J dropped 5 bases, with 5 bases sitting between them. This CDR3 contains 12 residues. CDR3 protein: CATSRDAHEQYF. The DNA of the CDR3 is TGTGCCACCAGCAGAGATGCGCACGAGCAGTACTTC. Full variable domain (remainder filled in from reference TRBV15 and TRBJ2-7): DAMVIQNPRYQVTQFGKPVTLSCSQTLNHNVMYWYQQKSSQAPKLLFHYYDKDFNNEADTPDNFQSRRPNTSFCFLDIRSPGLGDTAMYLCATSRDAHEQYFGPGTRLTVT.